A single sample gave rise to the 13 T cell receptor beta chains below, sequenced in a study of shared clonotypes between healthy human individuals. Some clones are missing from TCRdb's copy, which holds only in-frame ones; the method was immunoSEQ multiplex PCR. Of over a million clones listed, about 75% were seen once; the top ten hold over 1.3%. The sequenced material came from memory CD4+ T cells sorted from blood. The subset here: CD45RA-negative fraction. These receptors all stem from a man between 18 and 35 years old in good health.

The chain is built from TRBV19 and TRBJ1-2; maybe TRBD1 (5 bases). This CDR3 region has 15 residues. Trimming stripped 3 bases from V and 4 bases from J, with 15 bases between. Germline CDR1 and CDR2: LNHDA and SQIVND (reference sequence). This CDR3 reads CASSIMQGPRYGYTF. CDR3 nucleotide sequence: TGTGCCAGTAGTATTATGCAGGGCCCCCGCTATGGCTACACCTTC.

The gene calls are TRBV18 and TRBJ1-5, with D maybe TRBD1 (6 bases). V gave up 1 base and J gave up 0 bases, with 10 bases separating them. The V gene's germline CDR1 is KGHSH and CDR2 LQKENI. The CDR3 runs 16 residues. As DNA, the CDR3 is TGTGCCAGCTCACCACTAGGGGGGGCTAGCAATCAGCCCCAGCATTTT. It is translated as CASSPLGGASNQPQHF.

The genes are TRBV5-1 and TRBJ2-2, with unresolved D. The V and J ends lost 2 bases and 6 bases respectively, with 14 bases between them. Germline CDR1 is SGHRS and CDR2 is YFSETQ. The CDR3 extends over 15 amino acids. The CDR3 is CASSFDQLGSGELFF. The CDR3 nucleotides read TGCGCCAGCAGCTTTGATCAGCTGGGATCCGGGGAGCTGTTTTTT.

V and J are TRBV7-2 and TRBJ2-1; 7 bases align to TRBD2. In germline, CDR1 is SGHTA, CDR2 FQGNSA. The junction had 7 bases not matched to a gene; V was cut back by 1 base and J by 4 bases. CDR3 size: 16 residues. CDR3 region: CASSLGKASGYNEQFF. The DNA of the CDR3 is TGTGCCAGCAGCTTAGGTAAGGCTAGCGGATACAATGAGCAGTTCTTC.

This clone came up once. The chain joins TRBV5-8 to TRBJ2-7; 7 positions match TRBD1. V shed 2 bases and J 0 bases; nucleotides not matched to a gene: 5. The germline V gene encodes CDR1 SGHTS and CDR2 YDEGEE. This CDR3 spans 15 amino acids. CDR3 coding DNA: TGTGCCAGCAGCTTAGGGGGCCCAAGCTCCTACGAGCAGTACTTC. This encodes CASSLGGPSSYEQYF.

In its sample, this clone was seen once. The chain employs TRBV10-3 and TRBJ2-1; 13 positions agree with TRBD2. V trimming: 8 bases; J trimming: 5 bases; junction bases outside the gene matches: 6. The CDR3 loop spans 15 amino acids. Looked up from germline, CDR1 is ENHRY and CDR2 is SYGVKD. The CDR3 spells CAIDQGTSGNNEQFF. The CDR3 nucleotides read TGTGCCATCGACCAAGGGACTAGCGGGAACAATGAGCAGTTCTTC.

Only one count was recorded for this clone. V is TRBV5-4 and J is TRBJ2-1; perhaps TRBD2 as D (6 bases). V was shortened by 5 bases and J by 0 bases, with 12 bases between the two germline ends. Germline assignment: CDR1 SGHNT and CDR2 YYREEE (reference sequence). The CDR3 runs 15 residues. Here the CDR3 DNA reads TGTGCCAGCAGGCGGGACGGTAGCTCCTACAATGAGCAGTTCTTC. Amino acids: CASRRDGSSYNEQFF. Together with reference TRBV5-4 and TRBJ2-1, the CDR3 gives the full variable domain: ETGVTQSPTHLIKTRGQQVTLRCSSQSGHNTVSWYQQALGQGPQFIFQYYREEENGRGNFPPRFSGLQFPNYSSELNVNALELDDSALYLCASRRDGSSYNEQFFGPGTRLTVL.

The J gene is TRBJ1-5, the V gene TRBV10-2; TRBD1 might be the D (5 bases). The CDR3 is made up of 13 amino acids. Germline V gives CDR1 WSHSY, CDR2 SAAADI. V shed 5 bases and J shed 4 bases, with 9 bases lying between them. The CDR3 DNA follows: TGCGCCAGCAGTCGGGACTTAAATCAGCCCCAGCATTTT. Protein product: CASSRDLNQPQHF.

The chain has TRBV4-1 and TRBJ2-3; TRBD2 matches 10 bases. This CDR3 has 19 residues. V gave up 1 base and J gave up 0 bases; unmatched junction bases: 10. The germline CDR1 and CDR2 sequences are MGHRA and YSYEKL. The DNA for the CDR3 is TGCGCCAGCAGCCAAGTTCGGATTAGCGGGAGGTCTAGCACAGATACGCAGTATTTT. It yields the protein CASSQVRISGRSSTDTQYF.

This clone was observed many times. The chain carries TRBV5-4 and TRBJ2-5; D not certain. This CDR3 spans 15 amino acids. Trimming shortened V by 3 bases and J by 5 bases, and 17 bases separated the two germline ends. The germline CDR1 and CDR2 sequences are SGHNT and YYREEE (reference sequence). The DNA of the CDR3 is TGTGCCAGCAGCTCGTCGCAGACCAGTGGGGAGACCCAGTACTTC. It specifies CASSSSQTSGETQYF. Variable domain in full (rest from reference TRBV5-4 and TRBJ2-5): ETGVTQSPTHLIKTRGQQVTLRCSSQSGHNTVSWYQQALGQGPQFIFQYYREEENGRGNFPPRFSGLQFPNYSSELNVNALELDDSALYLCASSSSQTSGETQYFGPGTRLLVL.

This clone was seen only a few times. CDR3 bases: TGTGCCAGCAGCCCTTCGGGGGGGCTAGTTTCACCCCTCCACTTT. Amino acids: CASSPSGGLVSPLHF. The genes are TRBV7-2 and TRBJ1-6; D perhaps matches TRBD1 (6 bases). Trimming removed 5 bases at V and 9 bases at J, with 17 bases between. This CDR3 region has 15 residues. Germline V gives CDR1 SGHTA, CDR2 FQGNSA.

The genes are TRBV9 and TRBJ2-3, with TRBD1 as a possible D gene (5 bases). Germline V gene sequence: CDR1 SGDLS, CDR2 YYNGEE. This CDR3 is 12 amino acids long. V was trimmed by 0 bases and J by 10 bases, leaving 9 bases between them. CDR3 region: CASSVDQGAQYF. The CDR3 region has the DNA TGTGCCAGCAGCGTAGATCAGGGCGCGCAGTATTTT. The full variable domain, its missing parts supplied by reference TRBV9 and TRBJ2-3, is DSGVTQTPKHLITATGQRVTLRCSPRSGDLSVYWYQQSLDQGLQFLIQYYNGEERAKGNILERFSAQQFPDLHSELNLSSLELGDSALYFCASSVDQGAQYFGPGTRLTVL.

The J gene is TRBJ2-5, the V gene TRBV28; 9 bases match TRBD1. Germline values: CDR1 MDHEN, CDR2 SYDVKM. This CDR3 contains 17 residues. V dropped 5 bases and J dropped 4; count of bases not matched to a gene: 14. In nucleotides, the CDR3 is TGTGCCAGCAGTGGGAACAGGGGGCAGGCGCCGCTAGAGACCCAGTACTTC. Protein product: CASSGNRGQAPLETQYF.